The 20 T cell receptor beta chains presented below share a single source sample, sequenced in a study of T cell repertoires in cytomegalovirus infection. TCRdb itself ran the reads through MiXCR, one entry per CDR3 protein. This sample has some 300,000 distinct CDR3 sequences, with 8% to 10% found just once. The sample was PBMCs. The receptors originated from a human donor in good health (CMV status not recorded). Some clones in this sample may be carry-over from other donors' samples.

The chain's CDR3 is CSAPDRAYEQYF. Written as DNA, the CDR3 is TGCAGTGCGCCGGACAGGGCATACGAGCAGTACTTC. The genes are TRBV20-1 and TRBJ2-7, with TRBD1 matching 8 bases. The CDR3 runs 12 residues. Trimming took 6 bases from V and 4 from J; bases not matched to a gene: 5. Germline CDR1 and CDR2: DFQATT and SNEGSKA (reference sequence).

This clonotype was recorded at least ten times. The chain joins TRBV19 to TRBJ1-1; no clear D gene. The CDR3 runs 13 residues. V was pared by 5 bases and J by 3 bases, with 10 bases between. Germline loops: CDR1 LNHDA, CDR2 SQIVND (reference sequence). CDR3 coding DNA: TGTGCCAGTAGTTGGAACCCAGACACTGAAGCTTTCTTT. Its protein is CASSWNPDTEAFF. Supplemented by reference TRBV19 and TRBJ1-1, the full variable domain reads DGGITQSPKYLFRKEGQNVTLSCEQNLNHDAMYWYRQDPGQGLRLIYYSQIVNDFQKGDIAEGYSVSREKKESFPLTVTSAQKNPTAFYLCASSWNPDTEAFFGQGTRLTVV.

This clonotype was found many times. The chain employs TRBV5-1 and TRBJ2-5; a weak D match, TRBD2 (6 bases). V dropped 1 base and J dropped 5 bases, with 12 bases sitting between them. CDR1 is SGHRS and CDR2 is YFSETQ in the germline V gene. This CDR3 has 14 residues. In DNA form, the CDR3 reads TGCGCCAGCAGCTTGCATGGCGGGGATGAGACCCAGTACTTC. Amino acid sequence: CASSLHGGDETQYF. Full variable domain (missing parts from reference TRBV5-1 and TRBJ2-5): KAGVTQTPRYLIKTRGQQVTLSCSPISGHRSVSWYQQTPGQGLQFLFEYFSETQRNKGNFPGRFSGRQFSNSRSEMNVSTLELGDSALYLCASSLHGGDETQYFGPGTRLLVL.

Notes on this clonotype: A read error may explain this, as a much larger clone is one base away. The CDR3 ends on some other residue instead of the conserved phenylalanine or tryptophan, so this is likely a read error. The chain links TRBV27 to TRBJ2-7, with D tentatively TRBD1 (5 bases). This CDR3 spans 13 amino acids. CDR1 and CDR2 from the germline V gene are MNHEY and SMNVEV (reference sequence). V lost 6 bases to trimming and J lost 7 bases, with 16 bases between them. The CDR3 here is CASRNQGLGEQYS. For the CDR3, the DNA is TGTGCCAGCAGGAACCAGGGATTGGGGGAGCAGTACTCC.

This clonotype was observed many times. The V and J genes are TRBV2 and TRBJ2-1, with D tentatively TRBD1 (6 bases). CDR3 length: 11 residues. V lost 8 bases and J 8 bases, leaving 10 bases between the germline ends. Per the germline V gene, CDR1 is SNHLY and CDR2 is FYNNEI. CDR3 nucleotide sequence: TGTGCCAGCCGAAGGGGGTATGAGCAGTTCTTC. It codes for CASRRGYEQFF.

This clonotype has a count of ten or more. The chain links TRBV2 to TRBJ1-4; TRBD1 matches 8 bases. V was clipped by 6 bases and J by 6 bases; unmatched bases: 9. CDR3 size: 15 residues. Germline values: CDR1 SNHLY, CDR2 FYNNEI. This CDR3 is CASRDRDSAYEKLFF. In DNA, the CDR3 is TGTGCCAGCAGGGACAGGGATTCCGCCTATGAAAAACTGTTTTTT.

The chain links TRBV20-1 to TRBJ1-2; possible D gene TRBD1, 5 bases. The V gene's germline CDR1 is DFQATT and CDR2 SNEGSKA (reference sequence). The CDR3 has 12 residues. The V and J ends lost 1 base and 3 bases respectively, with 6 bases between them. CDR3 loop: CSARVGDYGYTF. In DNA form, the CDR3 reads TGCAGTGCTAGAGTGGGGGACTATGGCTACACCTTC.

Many counts were recorded for this clonotype. The chain combines TRBV2 with TRBJ2-6; 8 bases agree with TRBD1. The CDR3 runs to 20 residues. J lost 0 bases, V lost 10 bases, and 20 bases had no gene match. CDR1 SNHLY and CDR2 FYNNEI come from the germline V gene. This chain's CDR3 is CANEKPEDRVFFSGANVLTF. CDR3 DNA: TGTGCCAACGAAAAACCGGAGGACAGGGTCTTTTTCTCTGGGGCCAACGTCCTGACTTTC. Full variable domain (rest looked up from reference TRBV2 and TRBJ2-6): EPEVTQTPSHQVTQMGQEVILRCVPISNHLYFYWYRQILGQKVEFLVSFYNNEISEKSEIFDDQFSVERPDGSNFTLKIRSTKLEDSAMYFCANEKPEDRVFFSGANVLTFGAGSRLTVL.

In its sample, this clonotype was seen many times. The rearrangement uses TRBV6-6 and TRBJ2-5, with D maybe TRBD2 (6 bases). V was cut by 6 bases and J by 5 bases, with 13 bases left in between. Germline lookup yields CDR1 MNHNY and CDR2 SVGAGI (reference sequence). CDR3 length equals 13 residues. Here the CDR3 DNA reads TGTGCCAGCAGAGGGACTTCAGGGGAGACCCAGTACTTC. Protein product: CASRGTSGETQYF.

On this clonotype: This may arise from a read error, as a much more abundant clone is one base away. This sequence joins TRBV4-3 and TRBJ1-1; 7 nucleotides agree with TRBD1. Germline CDR1 and CDR2: LGHNA and YSLEER. The CDR3 has 17 amino acids. Here the CDR3 reads CASSQDPRGKMNTEPFF. For the CDR3, the DNA is TGCGCCAGCAGCCAAGATCCCAGGGGGAAAATGAACACTGAACCTTTCTTT.

As to this clonotype: One end of the junction varies from germline; a read error may be responsible. The rearrangement uses TRBV13 and TRBJ2-1; the D is unclear. The germline gives CDR1 PRHDT, CDR2 FYEKMQ (reference sequence). CDR3 size: 11 residues. The CDR3 DNA is TGTGCCAGCAGCAACTACGATGAGCAGTTCTTC. Translated, it gives CASSNYDEQFF.

The table lists this clonotype with many counts. The chain carries TRBV12-3 or TRBV12-4 and TRBJ1-5; possible D gene TRBD1, 5 bases. The CDR3 loop spans 17 amino acids. Deletions cut 1 base from V and 5 bases from J, with 18 bases between. The CDR3 loop is CASSLEVFRDGYQPQHF. In nucleotides, the CDR3 is TGTGCCAGCAGTTTAGAGGTTTTCCGGGACGGCTATCAGCCCCAGCATTTT.

The rearrangement links TRBV6-2 or TRBV6-3 to TRBJ1-1, with D maybe TRBD1 (5 bases). Germline V gene sequence: CDR1 MNHEY, CDR2 SVGEGT. This CDR3 spans 14 amino acids. Between the trimmed V and J ends, which lost 0 bases and 4 bases, there was a span of 9 bases. The CDR3: CASSYSKGSTEAFF. Here the CDR3 DNA reads TGTGCCAGCAGTTACTCGAAGGGGTCCACTGAAGCTTTCTTT.

This clonotype was detected many times. This chain links TRBV7-8 with TRBJ2-1; TRBD2 matches at 10 bases. V trimming: 4 bases; J trimming: 4 bases; junction bases outside the gene matches: 7. Germline CDR1 and CDR2: SGHVS and FQNEAQ. The CDR3 totals 16 residues. CDR3 residues: CASSSQLAGPYNEQFF. CDR3 DNA: TGTGCCAGCAGCTCTCAACTAGCGGGGCCTTACAATGAGCAGTTCTTC.

This clonotype was seen ten or more times. The chain joins TRBV7-2 to TRBJ1-1, with a weak D call TRBD1 (6 bases). Germline CDR1 SGHTA, CDR2 FQGNSA. V lost 5 bases to trimming and J lost 2 bases, with 15 bases between them. CDR3 length equals 15 residues. CDR3 protein: CASSPVGADNTEAFF. CDR3 coding DNA: TGTGCCAGCAGCCCGGTGGGGGCAGACAACACTGAAGCTTTCTTT.

This clonotype was detected only a few times. The rearrangement links TRBV29-1 to TRBJ2-3; the D gene is possibly TRBD2 (6 bases). With 0 bases removed from V and 8 bases from J, the gap between germline ends came to 15 bases. Germline V gene sequence: CDR1 SQVTM, CDR2 ANQGSEA. The CDR3 is 14 residues long. The DNA for the CDR3 is TGCAGCGTTGAAGAACAGCTCCTGGGGGGTACGCAGTATTTT. Encoded protein: CSVEEQLLGGTQYF.

This chain joins TRBV20-1 and TRBJ2-1, with 10 bases identical to TRBD2. The CDR3 is 17 residues long. CDR1 and CDR2 (germline): DFQATT, SNEGSKA (reference sequence). V trimming: 0 bases; J trimming: 7 bases; junction bases outside the gene matches: 12. As DNA, the CDR3 is TGCAGTGCTAGAGAGGAACCGCCTAGCGGGGGTAGAAATGAGCAGTTCTTC. Its translation: CSAREEPPSGGRNEQFF.

Only a few counts were recorded for this clonotype. This chain links TRBV29-1 with TRBJ2-1; possibly TRBD1 for D (6 bases). V lost 5 bases and J lost 3, with 14 bases in between. The germline CDR1 and CDR2 sequences are SQVTM and ANQGSEA. The CDR3 runs to 14 residues. For the CDR3, the DNA is TGCAGCGTTAACCGGGACACCGTCTACAATGAGCAGTTCTTC. Translating it yields CSVNRDTVYNEQFF.

Ten or more counts support this clonotype. CDR3 nucleotide sequence: TGTGCCAGCAGTTACAGGACAGCAAACTACGAGCAGTACTTC. Protein: CASSYRTANYEQYF. The chain couples TRBV6-5 to TRBJ2-7, with D possibly TRBD1 on 6 matching bases. The CDR3 totals 14 residues. V was trimmed by 2 bases and J by 3 bases, leaving 11 bases between them. Germline V lookup: CDR1 MNHEY, CDR2 SVGAGI.

The sample holds many counts of this clonotype. V usage is TRBV27 and J usage is TRBJ2-6; TRBD1 or TRBD2 may be the D gene (6 bases each). In germline, CDR1 is MNHEY, CDR2 SMNVEV (reference sequence). The CDR3 sequence is 20 residues long. V lost 2 bases and J 1 base, leaving 21 bases between the germline ends. The CDR3 bases are TGTGCCAGCAGTTTAAGAGCTGTAGGGGGGTTAGGATCTGGGGCCAACGTCCTGACTTTC. Protein: CASSLRAVGGLGSGANVLTF.